One sample yielded the 25 T cell receptor beta chains listed below, sequenced in a study of blood T cell repertoires in COVID-19. Sequencing was performed with immunoSEQ multiplex PCR; in TCRdb, only in-frame clones are kept and a portion is missing. The data contain fewer than 55,000 clones, around 90% of them seen just once; the ten biggest clones take up around 3.1%. Sequenced: peripheral blood. The receptors here all came from a man in his fifties or sixties with active COVID-19.

This sequence joins TRBV13 and TRBJ1-1; 8 bases are a match to TRBD1. The CDR3 is 14 amino acids. Germline CDR1 is PRHDT and CDR2 is FYEKMQ (reference sequence). V trimming: 4 bases; J trimming: 11 bases; junction bases outside the gene matches: 12. The CDR3 nucleotides read TGTGCCAGCAGCTCCTACACGGACAGGGACTTGGCTTTCTTT. As protein: CASSSYTDRDLAFF.

The J gene is TRBJ2-6, the V gene TRBV7-9; perhaps TRBD1 as D (5 bases). Germline CDR1 is SEHNR and CDR2 is FQNEAQ (reference sequence). Trimming left V 2 bases short and J 2 bases short, with 10 bases between. The CDR3 spans 16 residues. The DNA for the CDR3 is TGTGCCAGCAGCTTATCGTCAGGGACTGGGGCCAACGTCCTGACTTTC. Protein sequence: CASSLSSGTGANVLTF.

The chain couples TRBV25-1 to TRBJ1-2; D is possibly TRBD1 (6 bases). Trimming removed 4 bases at V and 7 bases at J, with 19 bases between. Per the germline V gene, CDR1 is MGHDK and CDR2 is SYGVNS. The CDR3 is made up of 15 amino acids. Here the CDR3 DNA reads TGTGCCAGCAGTGGGGGCGGGGGGGCCGAGGTTGGCTACACCTTC. This codes for CASSGGGGAEVGYTF.

The chain couples TRBV4-2 to TRBJ1-6; perhaps TRBD1 as D (5 bases). This CDR3 has 13 residues. V lost 4 bases and J lost 8, with 9 bases in between. Germline V lookup: CDR1 LGHNA, CDR2 YNFKEQ. The CDR3 nucleotides read TGTGCCAGCAGCCGCGGGGACGATTCACCCCTCCACTTT. Protein sequence: CASSRGDDSPLHF.

V gene TRBV29-1 combines with J gene TRBJ1-1, with 9 bases lining up with TRBD1. The CDR3 totals 13 residues. CDR1 SQVTM and CDR2 ANQGSEA come from the germline V gene. V lost 6 bases to trimming and J lost 5 bases; unmatched junction nucleotides: 7. The CDR3 coding sequence is TGCAGCGTCGCGACAGGGGGAAAAACTGAAGCTTTCTTT. It specifies CSVATGGKTEAFF.

This chain links TRBV7-9 with TRBJ1-2, with D maybe TRBD1 (6 bases). Trimming pared 0 bases from V and 3 bases from J, leaving 8 bases between. CDR1 and CDR2 from the germline V gene are SEHNR and FQNEAQ (reference sequence). CDR3 size: 14 residues. The CDR3: CASSLAGGDYGYTF. In nucleotides, the CDR3 is TGTGCCAGCAGCTTAGCAGGGGGTGACTATGGCTACACCTTC. Supplemented by reference TRBV7-9 and TRBJ1-2, the full variable domain reads DTGVSQNPRHKITKRGQNVTFRCDPISEHNRLYWYRQTLGQGPEFLTYFQNEAQLEKSRLLSDRFSAERPKGSFSTLEIQRTEQGDSAMYLCASSLAGGDYGYTFGSGTRLTVV.

This clone was seen once. The V and J genes are TRBV10-2 and TRBJ2-7, with 9 positions matching TRBD2. Germline assignment: CDR1 WSHSY and CDR2 SAAADI. The CDR3 length is 14 residues. The J segment lost 4 bases and the V segment lost 4 bases, leaving 5 bases of the junction unmatched. The CDR3 DNA follows: TGCGCCAGCAGTGTGGCTAGCGGGAAATACGAGCAGTACGTC. Its protein is CASSVASGKYEQYV.

The CDR3 DNA reads TGTGCCAGCAGCGTAGCGCTTGGAGCAGATACGCAGTATTTT. This gives the protein CASSVALGADTQYF. V usage is TRBV9 and J usage is TRBJ2-3; unclear D gene. Deletions cut 0 bases from V and 4 bases from J, with 9 bases between. The CDR3 runs to 14 residues. CDR1 and CDR2 (germline): SGDLS, YYNGEE.

The V and J genes are TRBV6-6 and TRBJ2-7; D perhaps matches TRBD1 (6 bases). From germline, CDR1 is MNHNY and CDR2 SVGAGI (reference sequence). The CDR3 runs to 12 residues. V lost 4 bases and J lost 4, with 8 bases in between. The CDR3 sequence is CASSFGQYEQYV. The CDR3 DNA follows: TGTGCCAGCAGTTTCGGACAGTACGAGCAGTACGTC.

The J gene is TRBJ1-6, the V gene TRBV29-1; D is unclear. CDR3 length equals 13 residues. The germline V gene has CDR1 SQVTM and CDR2 ANQGSEA. Trimming cost V 1 base and J 7 bases, with 8 bases left between them. The CDR3 DNA reads as TGCAGCGTTGAAGTTGATCAGAATTCACCCCTCCACTTT. It specifies CSVEVDQNSPLHF. Combining the CDR3 with reference TRBV29-1 and TRBJ1-6 gives the whole variable domain SAVISQKPSRDICQRGTSLTIQCQVDSQVTMMFWYRQQPGQSLTLIATANQGSEATYESGFVIDKFPISRPNLTFSTLTVSNMSPEDSSIYLCSVEVDQNSPLHFGNGTRLTVT.

This clone occurred once. The gene calls are TRBV7-2 and TRBJ2-1; 10 bases fit TRBD2. Germline-derived CDR1 and CDR2 are SGHTA and FQGNSA. V shed 5 bases and J 7 bases; nucleotides not matched to a gene: 8. This CDR3 region has 15 residues. The CDR3 sequence: CASSLTSGANNEQFF. The DNA of the CDR3 is TGTGCCAGCAGCCTCACTAGCGGGGCTAATAATGAGCAGTTCTTC.

V usage is TRBV7-9 and J usage is TRBJ1-4; possibly TRBD1 for D (6 bases). Germline-derived CDR1 and CDR2 are SEHNR and FQNEAQ (reference sequence). This CDR3 is 19 amino acids long. V lost 3 bases, J lost 0 bases, and 20 bases lay in between. CDR3 DNA: TGTGCCAGCAGCTTGACAGGCTATGGATATAGGGCAACTAATGAAAAACTGTTTTTT. This codes for CASSLTGYGYRATNEKLFF.

This clone occurred once. V usage is TRBV6-5 and J usage is TRBJ1-6, with 9 bases aligning to TRBD1. Trimming at V came to 6 bases and at J to 10 bases, leaving 7 bases not matched to a gene. The V gene's germline CDR1 is MNHEY and CDR2 SVGAGI. The CDR3 is 14 residues long. CDR3 nucleotide sequence: TGTGCCAGCAGAGAGGACAGGGGTAGGTCACCCCTCCACTTT. Encoded protein: CASREDRGRSPLHF.

The V call is TRBV18, the J call TRBJ2-1; D remains unclear. Trimming removed 5 bases from V and 4 bases from J, with 9 bases in between. In germline, CDR1 is KGHSH, CDR2 LQKENI. The CDR3 is made up of 13 amino acids. CDR3 protein: CASSTIEYNEQFF. In nucleotides, the CDR3 is TGTGCCAGCTCAACGATTGAGTACAATGAGCAGTTCTTC.

The V call is TRBV29-1, the J call TRBJ2-3; no reliable D call. V lost 4 bases to trimming and J lost 5 bases, with 10 bases between them. This CDR3 is 12 amino acids long. Germline lookup yields CDR1 SQVTM and CDR2 ANQGSEA. CDR3 DNA sequence: TGCAGCGTTGCCGCATCGGGAGATACGCAGTATTTT. Its protein is CSVAASGDTQYF.

The rearrangement links TRBV5-1 to TRBJ2-2; 9 bases line up with TRBD1. CDR3 length equals 15 residues. Germline V gene lookup returns CDR1 SGHRS and CDR2 YFSETQ. V trimming: 6 bases; J trimming: 2 bases; junction bases outside the gene matches: 5. Here the CDR3 DNA reads TGCGCCAGCAAGGGGACAGGGAAAAACACCGGGGAGCTGTTTTTT. Translation gives CASKGTGKNTGELFF.

The chain combines TRBV4-3 with TRBJ1-6; 7 bases line up with TRBD1. Germline V gene sequence: CDR1 LGHNA, CDR2 YSLEER. The CDR3 length is 16 residues. The ends lost 1 base at V and 10 bases at J; junction bases unmatched: 10. This CDR3 is CASSQVVGTGESPLHF. CDR3 in DNA: TGCGCCAGCAGCCAAGTTGTGGGCACAGGGGAATCACCCCTCCACTTT.

The chain couples TRBV18 to TRBJ2-7; maybe TRBD1 (5 bases). The CDR3 is 14 amino acids. Germline V gene data show CDR1 as KGHSH and CDR2 as LQKENI. Trimming shortened V by 3 bases and J by 5 bases, and 14 bases separated the two germline ends. The CDR3, as DNA: TGTGCCAGCTCACCTCCTCCAGGGTTTCACGAGCAGTACTTC. Its translation is CASSPPPGFHEQYF.

This clone was observed a few times. The rearrangement links TRBV7-9 to TRBJ2-7; 7 nucleotides agree with TRBD1. Trimming at V came to 8 bases and at J to 0 bases, leaving 7 bases not matched to a gene. Per the germline V gene, CDR1 is SEHNR and CDR2 is FQNEAQ (reference sequence). The CDR3 consists of 14 residues. DNA for the CDR3: TGTGCCAGCGGACAGGACGGTGCCTCCTACGAGCAGTACTTC. This sequence encodes CASGQDGASYEQYF.

The DNA of the CDR3 is TGTGCCAGCAGACTGACTAGCGGGGCCACAGATACGCAGTATTTT. It codes for CASRLTSGATDTQYF. The J gene is TRBJ2-3, the V gene TRBV27; 11 nucleotides agree with TRBD2. The CDR3 totals 15 residues. Germline CDR1 reads MNHEY; CDR2 reads SMNVEV (reference sequence). Losses at the gene ends were 6 bases for V and 2 bases for J; bases not matched to a gene: 4.

The V gene is TRBV7-2, the J gene TRBJ2-3, with D possibly being TRBD2 (6 bases). The CDR3 sequence is 15 residues long. Germline loops: CDR1 SGHTA, CDR2 FQGNSA. Between the trimmed V and J ends, which lost 2 bases and 2 bases, there was a span of 11 bases. CDR3 DNA: TGTGCCAGCAGCTTATCGCCGGGAGTCACAGATACGCAGTATTTT. Residues: CASSLSPGVTDTQYF.

V gene TRBV7-2 combines with J gene TRBJ2-1; 10 bases match TRBD2. This CDR3 is built from 16 residues. Germline values: CDR1 SGHTA, CDR2 FQGNSA. The V segment lost 4 bases and the J segment 2 bases; nucleotides outside the gene matches: 5. As DNA, the CDR3 is TGTGCCAGCAGCTCCCCCGGGACTAGCGCCTACAATGAGCAGTTCTTC. Translated: CASSSPGTSAYNEQFF. The full variable domain, with the rest looked up from reference TRBV7-2 and TRBJ2-1, is GAGVSQSPSNKVTEKGKDVELRCDPISGHTALYWYRQSLGQGLEFLIYFQGNSAPDKSGLPSDRFSAERTGGSVSTLTIQRTQQEDSAVYLCASSSPGTSAYNEQFFGPGTRLTVL.

The table lists this clone with a count of one. The rearrangement uses TRBV6-5 and TRBJ1-4, with D perhaps matching TRBD1 (6 bases). CDR1 is MNHEY, CDR2 SVGAGI, per germline. The ends were cut back, 9 bases at V and 7 bases at J, with 18 bases in the middle. The CDR3 has 14 residues. The CDR3 region is CASHPGHEAEKLFF. The CDR3 DNA sequence: TGTGCCAGTCATCCGGGACATGAAGCTGAAAAACTGTTTTTT.

The gene calls are TRBV18 and TRBJ2-1; D unresolved. Trimming cost V 3 bases and J 1 base, with 4 bases left between them. Germline CDR1 reads KGHSH; CDR2 reads LQKENI. The CDR3 totals 13 residues. The CDR3, as DNA: TGTGCCAGCTCACCTTATTCCTACAATGAGCAGTTCTTC. This codes for CASSPYSYNEQFF. The full variable domain, in which reference TRBV18 and TRBJ2-1 provide the parts outside the CDR3, is NAGVMQNPRHLVRRRGQEARLRCSPMKGHSHVYWYRQLPEEGLKFMVYLQKENIIDESGMPKERFSAEFPKEGPSILRIQQVVRGDSAAYFCASSPYSYNEQFFGPGTRLTVL.

V is TRBV6-5 and J is TRBJ1-2; D gene uncertain. The V gene's germline CDR1 is MNHEY and CDR2 SVGAGI. The CDR3 consists of 14 residues. Trimming removed 2 bases from V and 8 bases from J, with 15 bases in between. As DNA, the CDR3 is TGTGCCAGCAGTTACACCCTCGGGAGGAACGGCTACACCTTC. Amino acid sequence: CASSYTLGRNGYTF.